The 29 T cell receptor beta chains in this list originate from one sample, sequenced in a study of T-cell memory formation after mild COVID-19. MiXCR, run by TCRdb on the 5' RACE reads, gives a single entry per CDR3 protein. The sample lists fewer than 450,000 distinct CDR3 sequences, roughly 24% occurring once. Sequenced input: PBMCs or a T cell subset sorted from them (not recorded which). These receptors came from an adult woman who had mild COVID-19 (a few samples of this study predate the infection). Cell type and time point are not known.

The chain joins TRBV20-1 to TRBJ2-1; tentative D call: TRBD2 (6 bases). CDR3 length equals 13 residues. The V end lost 3 bases, the J end lost 4 bases, and 10 bases lay between the germline ends. Germline values: CDR1 DFQATT, CDR2 SNEGSKA (reference sequence). The CDR3 region is CSASGRGYNEQFF. CDR3 nucleotides: TGCAGTGCTAGCGGGCGGGGTTACAATGAGCAGTTCTTC.

The sample holds a few counts of this clonotype. The V and J genes are TRBV9 and TRBJ2-7; 9 nucleotides align to TRBD1. After removal of 3 bases from V and 4 bases from J, the junction contained 8 bases not matched to a gene. This CDR3 region has 15 residues. CDR1 is SGDLS, CDR2 YYNGEE, per germline. The CDR3 loop reads CASSAGQGSGYEQYF. CDR3 in DNA: TGTGCCAGCAGCGCCGGACAGGGGTCGGGTTACGAGCAGTACTTC.

This clonotype has more than one count but fewer than ten. V is TRBV20-1 and J is TRBJ2-1, with D maybe TRBD1 (6 bases). The CDR3 runs 19 residues. V lost 6 bases, J lost 4 bases, and 31 bases lay in between. CDR1 and CDR2 from the germline V gene are DFQATT and SNEGSKA (reference sequence). The CDR3, as DNA: TGCAGTGCGCGGGCCTATCTTAGGGACACCCCCAAGTATTACAATGAGCAGTTCTTC. Translated, it gives CSARAYLRDTPKYYNEQFF.

This clonotype was picked up one time. The J gene is TRBJ2-7, the V gene TRBV3-1, with TRBD1 identical over 9 bases. Germline loops: CDR1 LGHDT, CDR2 YNNKEL (reference sequence). The CDR3 spans 16 residues. The V gene end was trimmed by 0 bases and the J gene end by 3 bases; junction bases not matched to a gene: 6. CDR3 nucleotide sequence: TGTGCCAGCAGCCAAGATTATAGACAGGGGGACTACGAGCAGTACTTC. It is translated as CASSQDYRQGDYEQYF.

V usage is TRBV5-1 and J usage is TRBJ2-7, with D perhaps given as TRBD1 or TRBD2 (5 bases each). V lost 2 bases to trimming and J lost 0 bases, with 12 bases between them. The CDR3 is made up of 15 amino acids. CDR1 and CDR2 from the germline V gene are SGHRS and YFSETQ. The CDR3 DNA is TGCGCCAGCAGCTTTGGCGCAGGGAGCTCCTACGAGCAGTACTTC. Translating it yields CASSFGAGSSYEQYF.

The chain has TRBV2 and TRBJ2-3, with no clear D. Trimming removed 2 bases at V and 0 bases at J, with 9 bases between. Looked up from germline, CDR1 is SNHLY and CDR2 is FYNNEI. This CDR3 contains 15 residues. This CDR3 reads CASSELGHSTDTQYF. DNA for the CDR3: TGTGCCAGCAGTGAACTAGGTCATAGCACAGATACGCAGTATTTT.

This clonotype was counted only a few times. V is TRBV5-1 and J is TRBJ2-1, with D possibly matching TRBD1 (6 bases). The CDR3 is 17 residues long. Germline V gives CDR1 SGHRS, CDR2 YFSETQ. The V and J ends lost 1 base and 0 bases respectively, with 14 bases between them. The CDR3 loop reads CASSLKGVTGSYNEQFF. The CDR3 nucleotides are TGCGCCAGCAGCTTGAAGGGGGTTACCGGCTCCTACAATGAGCAGTTCTTC. Full variable domain (rest looked up from reference TRBV5-1 and TRBJ2-1): KAGVTQTPRYLIKTRGQQVTLSCSPISGHRSVSWYQQTPGQGLQFLFEYFSETQRNKGNFPGRFSGRQFSNSRSEMNVSTLELGDSALYLCASSLKGVTGSYNEQFFGPGTRLTVL.

This clonotype showed up just a few times. V and J are TRBV5-1 and TRBJ1-1; TRBD1 aligns across 7 bases. V trimming: 0 bases; J trimming: 4 bases; junction bases outside the gene matches: 6. The CDR3 sequence is 15 residues long. Per germline, CDR1 SGHRS and CDR2 YFSETQ. CDR3 in DNA: TGCGCCAGCAGCTTGGGTGGCAGGGGGGCCACTGAAGCTTTCTTT. The encoded protein is CASSLGGRGATEAFF.

This CDR3 reads CAWKRRFGTEAFF. In nucleotides, the CDR3 is TGTGCCTGGAAAAGAAGATTTGGCACTGAAGCTTTCTTT. The rearrangement uses TRBV19 and TRBJ1-1; D unresolved. V lost 11 bases to trimming and J lost 4 bases, with 17 bases between them. From germline, CDR1 is LNHDA and CDR2 SQIVND (reference sequence). The length of the CDR3 is 13 residues.

This chain joins TRBV4-1 and TRBJ2-7, with TRBD1 matching over 10 bases. Per germline, CDR1 MGHRA and CDR2 YSYEKL. This CDR3 has 16 amino acids. The junction had 12 bases not matched to a gene; V was cut back by 4 bases and J by 6 bases. CDR3 residues: CASSPDPGTGAGEQYF. The CDR3 nucleotides read TGCGCCAGCAGCCCTGACCCCGGGACAGGGGCAGGCGAGCAGTACTTC.

This clonotype appeared a few times. The chain recombines TRBV27 with TRBJ1-2, with D tentatively TRBD1 (6 bases). Germline values: CDR1 MNHEY, CDR2 SMNVEV (reference sequence). Trimming pared 10 bases from V and 2 bases from J, leaving 11 bases between. CDR3 length: 12 residues. CDR3 amino acids: CATRQANYGYTF. CDR3 in DNA: TGTGCCACCCGACAGGCCAACTATGGCTACACCTTC.

This CDR3 reads CASSLSLALTMNTEAFF. CDR3 nucleotide sequence: TGTGCCAGCAGTCTGAGCCTGGCGTTAACGATGAACACTGAAGCTTTCTTT. V usage is TRBV11-3 and J usage is TRBJ1-1; D gene uncertain. The germline gives CDR1 SGHNT, CDR2 YENEEA. CDR3 length: 17 amino acids. Trimming took off 6 bases at V and 0 bases at J, with 20 bases between the two ends.

This clonotype was picked up many times. The chain links TRBV20-1 to TRBJ1-3; no firm D call. CDR3 length: 15 amino acids. The V end was cut by 0 bases, the J end by 0 bases, with 9 bases between. From germline, CDR1 is DFQATT and CDR2 SNEGSKA (reference sequence). In DNA form, the CDR3 reads TGCAGTGCTAGAGAAGGGCTCCCCTCTGGAAACACCATATATTTT. Its translation is CSAREGLPSGNTIYF.

There are a few counts of this clonotype. The chain's CDR3 is CASSPRVFARGYTF. The CDR3 bases are TGTGCCAGCAGCCCTAGGGTCTTCGCGAGGGGCTACACCTTC. This chain connects TRBV7-9 to TRBJ1-2; D not resolved. The CDR3 contains 14 residues. V was trimmed by 5 bases and J by 8 bases, leaving 18 bases between them. The germline CDR1 and CDR2 sequences are SEHNR and FQNEAQ (reference sequence). Variable domain in full (rest from reference TRBV7-9 and TRBJ1-2): DTGVSQNPRHKITKRGQNVTFRCDPISEHNRLYWYRQTLGQGPEFLTYFQNEAQLEKSRLLSDRFSAERPKGSFSTLEIQRTEQGDSAMYLCASSPRVFARGYTFGSGTRLTVV.

A few counts support this clonotype. The chain combines TRBV29-1 with TRBJ1-1; TRBD1 matches at 7 bases. The ends lost 6 bases at V and 4 bases at J; junction bases unmatched: 11. In germline, CDR1 is SQVTM, CDR2 ANQGSEA. The CDR3 spans 14 residues. CDR3: CSVDESGQFTEAFF. The CDR3 region has the DNA TGCAGCGTGGACGAATCGGGACAGTTCACTGAAGCTTTCTTT.

Only a few counts were recorded for this clonotype. The rearrangement joins TRBV20-1 to TRBJ2-3, with 8 bases fitting TRBD2. Trimming took 1 base from V and 3 from J; bases not matched to a gene: 3. The CDR3 length is 14 residues. Germline CDR1 DFQATT, CDR2 SNEGSKA (reference sequence). DNA of the CDR3: TGCAGTGCTAGAGCAATAGCGGGGACAGATACGCAGTATTTT. Its translation: CSARAIAGTDTQYF.

The table lists this clonotype with a few counts. The V gene is TRBV11-2, the J gene TRBJ2-2; perhaps TRBD2 as D (6 bases). Germline-derived CDR1 and CDR2 are SGHAT and FQNNGV. The CDR3 is 15 amino acids. Trimming pared 4 bases from V and 4 bases from J, leaving 13 bases between. CDR3 nucleotide sequence: TGTGCCAGCAGCTCCGCTGGGGGAGGCACCGGGGAGCTGTTTTTT. It codes for CASSSAGGGTGELFF.

This clonotype was seen more than once but under ten times. This chain joins TRBV12-3 or TRBV12-4 and TRBJ1-1; D possibly corresponds to TRBD1 (5 bases). The CDR3 extends over 12 amino acids. Trimming removed 7 bases from V and 3 bases from J, with 9 bases in between. CDR3 in DNA: TGTGCCAGCAACATGGGGGACACTGAAGCTTTCTTT. Residues: CASNMGDTEAFF.

The V and J genes are TRBV7-9 and TRBJ1-1; no clear D. Looked up from germline, CDR1 is SEHNR and CDR2 is FQNEAQ (reference sequence). V shed 2 bases and J shed 6 bases, with 7 bases lying between them. The CDR3 is made up of 12 amino acids. The CDR3 protein is CASSLRTPEAFF. The CDR3 nucleotides read TGTGCCAGCAGCTTAAGAACCCCTGAAGCTTTCTTT.

The V call is TRBV19, the J call TRBJ2-5, with 9 bases identical to TRBD1. This CDR3 has 13 residues. Unmatched junction bases numbered 3, after V lost 6 bases and J lost 4 bases. From germline, CDR1 is LNHDA and CDR2 SQIVND (reference sequence). In DNA form, the CDR3 reads TGTGCCAGTAGGGACAGGGGCGGAGAGACCCAGTACTTC. This translates into CASRDRGGETQYF.

This rearrangement joins TRBV12-3 or TRBV12-4 to TRBJ2-7; D is possibly TRBD1 (6 bases). With 6 bases removed from V and 1 base from J, the gap between germline ends came to 10 bases. This CDR3 region has 13 residues. The CDR3 protein is CASRTTGSYEQYF. In DNA, the CDR3 is TGTGCCAGCAGGACAACAGGGTCCTACGAGCAGTACTTC.

This clonotype appeared a few times. The rearrangement links TRBV12-3 or TRBV12-4 to TRBJ1-2, with TRBD1 matching over 7 bases. The CDR3 has 13 amino acids. With V trimmed by 6 bases and J by 5 bases, 6 bases remained unmatched. The CDR3 spells CASSVGTAYGYTF. The DNA for the CDR3 is TGTGCCAGCAGCGTAGGGACAGCTTATGGCTACACCTTC.

This clonotype has a count of ten or more. This rearrangement joins TRBV29-1 to TRBJ2-7; maybe TRBD2 (6 bases). The germline gives CDR1 SQVTM, CDR2 ANQGSEA. This CDR3 contains 16 residues. Trimming removed 8 bases from V and 5 bases from J, with 28 bases in between. The CDR3 spells CSPTRDSLRGLHEQYF. Written as DNA, the CDR3 is TGCAGCCCCACCCGGGACTCACTAAGGGGACTCCACGAGCAGTACTTC.

A few counts support this clonotype. The rearrangement joins TRBV7-8 to TRBJ2-6; perhaps TRBD1 as D (6 bases). CDR3 length equals 18 residues. The germline gives CDR1 SGHVS, CDR2 FQNEAQ. Trimming left V 3 bases short and J 2 bases short, with 17 bases between. The chain's CDR3 is CASSFLKQGEAGANVLTF. CDR3 coding DNA: TGTGCCAGCAGCTTCCTTAAACAGGGAGAGGCTGGGGCCAACGTCCTGACTTTC. Variable domain in full (rest from reference TRBV7-8 and TRBJ2-6): GAGVSQSPRYKVAKRGQDVALRCDPISGHVSLFWYQQALGQGPEFLTYFQNEAQLDKSGLPSDRFFAERPEGSVSTLKIQRTQQEDSAVYLCASSFLKQGEAGANVLTFGAGSRLTVL.

The chain recombines TRBV6-6 with TRBJ1-5; 8 bases match TRBD1. Germline loops: CDR1 MNHNY, CDR2 SVGAGI (reference sequence). Trimming at V came to 6 bases and at J to 5 bases, leaving 6 bases not matched to a gene. The CDR3 is 14 amino acids. In nucleotides, the CDR3 is TGTGCCAGCAGCGAAGCAGGGGGCGATCAGCCCCAGCATTTT. As protein: CASSEAGGDQPQHF.

The chain uses TRBV10-3 and TRBJ1-3; a possible D gene is TRBD1 (6 bases). The CDR3 totals 13 residues. V shed 6 bases and J shed 2 bases, with 8 bases lying between them. CDR1 is ENHRY and CDR2 is SYGVKD in the germline V gene. CDR3 amino acids: CAIREGAGNTIYF. The DNA for the CDR3 is TGTGCCATCAGAGAGGGGGCTGGAAACACCATATATTTT.

The chain uses TRBV6-5 and TRBJ2-2; 7 nucleotides match TRBD2. CDR1 is MNHEY, CDR2 SVGAGI, per germline. Trimming removed 6 bases from V and 1 base from J; junction bases left unmatched: 8. CDR3 size: 16 residues. The CDR3 nucleotides are TGTGCCAGCAGCTATACGCTAGCGGTGAACACCGGGGAGCTGTTTTTT. It specifies CASSYTLAVNTGELFF.

The chain couples TRBV29-1 to TRBJ1-1; D is uncertain. Trimming took 7 bases from V and 4 from J, leaving 10 bases between them. The length of the CDR3 is 11 residues. Germline V gene data show CDR1 as SQVTM and CDR2 as ANQGSEA. The CDR3 DNA reads TGCAGCGGTTCCCCTTCCACTGAAGCTTTCTTT. Its protein is CSGSPSTEAFF.

The chain uses TRBV27 and TRBJ1-2; D may be TRBD1 (5 bases). There are 12 residues in the CDR3. Germline CDR1 MNHEY, CDR2 SMNVEV (reference sequence). The V gene lost 8 bases and the J gene lost 4 bases, with 11 bases spanning the gap. The chain's CDR3 is CASGGGTYGYTF. The CDR3 DNA follows: TGTGCCAGCGGTGGGGGGACCTATGGCTACACCTTC.